These 29 T cell receptor beta chains came from one sample sequenced in a study of OX40 agonist ivuxolimab in advanced cancers. To prepare the library, the immunoSEQ multiplex PCR assay was applied. TCRdb took this table from immuneACCESS and kept in-frame rearrangements with V and J called. Such tables lack part of the clones; where checked against another copy, unresolved V genes explain under half of the gap, and the rest is unexplained. For this sample the table gives about 77,000 clones, of which around 85% were detected only once. The ten largest account for 0.75% of the sample. Sequences were derived from CD4+ or CD8+ T cells sorted from blood, sampled in a trial of the OX40 agonist ivuxolimab. The receptor source for this set is an adult with an advanced solid tumor such as melanoma, head and neck, liver or kidney cancer.

The chain combines TRBV6-5 with TRBJ1-1; D remains unclear. The CDR3 runs 15 residues. Trimming stripped 5 bases from V and 0 bases from J, with 13 bases between. Germline CDR1 reads MNHEY; CDR2 reads SVGAGI. CDR3 coding DNA: TGTGCCAGCAGTGGCCGAGGACGGGTGAACACTGAAGCTTTCTTT. Protein: CASSGRGRVNTEAFF.

This chain connects TRBV10-2 to TRBJ2-1; TRBD2 agrees at 9 bases. The CDR3 loop spans 18 amino acids. The V gene's germline CDR1 is WSHSY and CDR2 SAAADI. The V segment lost 0 bases and the J segment 4 bases; nucleotides outside the gene matches: 10. DNA for the CDR3: TGCGCCAGCAGTGAGTCCCCGGGGGTAGCGGGGGCTTACAATGAGCAGTTCTTC. Translated, it gives CASSESPGVAGAYNEQFF.

This rearrangement joins TRBV6-5 to TRBJ2-7, with a tentative D call TRBD2 (5 bases). This CDR3 has 13 residues. CDR1 and CDR2 (germline): MNHEY, SVGAGI. V gave up 1 base and J gave up 5 bases, with 9 bases separating them. CDR3 protein: CASSYLGSHEQYF. For the CDR3, the DNA is TGTGCCAGCAGTTACTTGGGGAGCCACGAGCAGTACTTC.

This clone has a handful of counts. The CDR3 region has the DNA TGTGCCAGCAGCGTAGCTTCCGGATCACCCCTCCACTTT. This encodes CASSVASGSPLHF. V gene TRBV9 combines with J gene TRBJ1-6; D call uncertain. Trimming cost V 0 bases and J 10 bases, with 8 bases left between them. This CDR3 region has 13 residues. Germline CDR1 reads SGDLS; CDR2 reads YYNGEE.

This chain connects TRBV10-3 to TRBJ2-1; D could derive from TRBD1 or TRBD2 (5 bases each). Germline V lookup: CDR1 ENHRY, CDR2 SYGVKD. The V gene lost 1 base and the J gene lost 3 bases, with 13 bases spanning the gap. There are 16 residues in the CDR3. CDR3 coding DNA: TGTGCCATCAGTGAGTTTGGGGATGGGGGCTACAATGAGCAGTTCTTC. The encoded protein is CAISEFGDGGYNEQFF.

The chain uses TRBV5-1 and TRBJ1-1; possibly TRBD1 for D (6 bases). Germline V CDR1 and CDR2: SGHRS, YFSETQ. V lost 3 bases and J 0 bases, leaving 12 bases between the germline ends. The CDR3 has 15 residues. CDR3 protein: CASSSRTAMNTEAFF. The CDR3, as DNA: TGCGCCAGCAGCTCTAGGACAGCTATGAACACTGAAGCTTTCTTT.

This chain links TRBV9 with TRBJ2-3; 9 bases are a match to TRBD2. The germline gives CDR1 SGDLS, CDR2 YYNGEE. CDR3 size: 16 residues. V was clipped by 4 bases and J by 1 base; unmatched bases: 7. This chain's CDR3 is CASSPSSSGGTDTQYF. The CDR3 bases are TGTGCCAGCAGCCCTAGCTCTAGCGGGGGCACAGATACGCAGTATTTT.

This clone was picked up one time. V is TRBV6-6 and J is TRBJ1-1; 10 positions match TRBD1. J gave up 4 bases and V 2 bases, and 4 bases lay outside the gene matches. This CDR3 is 15 amino acids long. Per germline, CDR1 MNHNY and CDR2 SVGAGI (reference sequence). CDR3 sequence: CASSYRTGGGTEAFF. In DNA, the CDR3 is TGTGCCAGCAGTTACCGGACAGGGGGAGGCACTGAAGCTTTCTTT.

This chain joins TRBV11-2 and TRBJ2-7; TRBD2 matches 7 bases. Trimming took 5 bases from V and 6 from J; bases not matched to a gene: 16. From germline, CDR1 is SGHAT and CDR2 FQNNGV. The CDR3 sequence is 16 residues long. CDR3 in amino acids: CASSPIRGRALGEQYF. The CDR3 bases are TGTGCCAGCAGCCCCATTCGGGGGAGGGCCCTCGGCGAGCAGTACTTC. Supplemented by reference TRBV11-2 and TRBJ2-7, the full variable domain reads EAGVAQSPRYKIIEKRQSVAFWCNPISGHATLYWYQQILGQGPKLLIQFQNNGVVDDSQLPKDRFSAERLKGVDSTLKIQPAKLEDSAVYLCASSPIRGRALGEQYFGPGTRLTVT.

The CDR3: CASSVGQPNTEAFF. As DNA, the CDR3 is TGCGCCAGCAGCGTTGGACAGCCGAACACTGAAGCTTTCTTT. The genes are TRBV5-1 and TRBJ1-1; possible D gene TRBD1, 6 bases. Germline V gives CDR1 SGHRS, CDR2 YFSETQ. CDR3 length: 14 residues. V dropped 4 bases and J dropped 1 base, with 11 bases sitting between them. Combining the CDR3 with reference TRBV5-1 and TRBJ1-1 gives the whole variable domain KAGVTQTPRYLIKTRGQQVTLSCSPISGHRSVSWYQQTPGQGLQFLFEYFSETQRNKGNFPGRFSGRQFSNSRSEMNVSTLELGDSALYLCASSVGQPNTEAFFGQGTRLTVV.

The sample holds one count of this clone. The chain is built from TRBV5-1 and TRBJ1-3, with a tentative D call TRBD1 (6 bases). Germline lookup yields CDR1 SGHRS and CDR2 YFSETQ. The CDR3 sequence is 17 residues long. The V gene lost 3 bases and the J gene lost 0 bases, with 16 bases spanning the gap. CDR3: CASSSEGGASSGNTIYF. CDR3 coding DNA: TGCGCCAGCAGCTCCGAAGGGGGGGCGAGCTCTGGAAACACCATATATTTT.

The genes are TRBV15 and TRBJ2-1; D may be TRBD1 or TRBD2 (6 bases each). In germline, CDR1 is LNHNV, CDR2 YYDKDF (reference sequence). This CDR3 has 13 amino acids. The V and J ends lost 5 bases and 10 bases respectively, with 15 bases between them. The CDR3 loop is CATSPPRGQEQFF. The CDR3 bases are TGTGCCACCAGCCCCCCACGGGGGCAAGAGCAGTTCTTC.

The rearrangement uses TRBV11-2 and TRBJ2-4; D possibly matches TRBD1 or TRBD2 (5 bases each). CDR1 is SGHAT, CDR2 FQNNGV, per germline. V lost 2 bases and J 7 bases, leaving 15 bases between the germline ends. The CDR3 sequence is 15 residues long. The CDR3 DNA sequence: TGTGCCAGCAGCTTAACCGGCCGGGACGTTAACATTCAGTACTTC. Amino acid sequence: CASSLTGRDVNIQYF.

This clone was seen once. The V gene is TRBV20-1, the J gene TRBJ2-7; a possible D gene is TRBD2 (5 bases). V was shortened by 6 bases and J by 4 bases, with 10 bases between the two germline ends. The CDR3 extends over 11 amino acids. Germline CDR1 is DFQATT and CDR2 is SNEGSKA (reference sequence). CDR3: CSATGGYEQYF. The CDR3 DNA reads as TGCAGTGCCACCGGAGGATACGAGCAGTACTTC.

The gene calls are TRBV5-1 and TRBJ2-1; 9 bases are a match to TRBD2. Germline values: CDR1 SGHRS, CDR2 YFSETQ. Germline trimming cut 0 bases from V and 8 bases from J; bases unmatched to any gene: 6. This CDR3 contains 15 residues. As DNA, the CDR3 is TGCGCCAGCAGCTTGGCGGGGGCGGGAGGGGATGAGCAGTTCTTC. Encoded protein: CASSLAGAGGDEQFF.

The rearrangement joins TRBV28 to TRBJ1-2; a possible D gene is TRBD1 (5 bases). V lost 6 bases and J lost 7, with 15 bases in between. The length of the CDR3 is 13 residues. The V gene's germline CDR1 is MDHEN and CDR2 SYDVKM. The CDR3, as DNA: TGTGCCAGCAGGGGGGGTGAGTCTGTTGGCTACACCTTC. This translates into CASRGGESVGYTF.

There are a few counts of this clone. The chain couples TRBV6-5 to TRBJ1-1; D gene uncertain. The V gene lost 8 bases and the J gene lost 9 bases, with 16 bases spanning the gap. CDR1 and CDR2 from the germline V gene are MNHEY and SVGAGI. This CDR3 region has 12 residues. CDR3 residues: CASGKGERKAFF. Written as DNA, the CDR3 is TGTGCCAGCGGTAAGGGTGAAAGGAAAGCTTTCTTT.

This chain joins TRBV9 and TRBJ1-1; perhaps TRBD1 as D (6 bases). The V gene lost 0 bases and the J gene lost 5 bases, with 11 bases spanning the gap. The CDR3 is 14 residues long. Germline V CDR1 and CDR2: SGDLS, YYNGEE. CDR3 sequence: CASSVVGGATEAFF. The CDR3 DNA reads as TGTGCCAGCAGCGTAGTTGGGGGCGCGACTGAAGCTTTCTTT.

This clone was picked up a small number of times. The chain uses TRBV11-2 and TRBJ1-6; the match to TRBD1 covers 7 bases. The CDR3 totals 16 residues. V trimming: 4 bases; J trimming: 7 bases; junction bases outside the gene matches: 10. In germline, CDR1 is SGHAT, CDR2 FQNNGV. In DNA form, the CDR3 reads TGTGCCAGCAGCTCCCCCTCCGGGACAGACAATTCACCCCTCCACTTT. As protein: CASSSPSGTDNSPLHF.

The chain is built from TRBV29-1 and TRBJ2-7; D is uncertain. The ends were cut back, 6 bases at V and 2 bases at J, with 14 bases in the middle. Germline V gives CDR1 SQVTM, CDR2 ANQGSEA. This CDR3 contains 13 residues. The DNA for the CDR3 is TGCAGCGTACTCAAGGCAGAAGCCTACGAGCAGTACTTC. Amino acid sequence: CSVLKAEAYEQYF.

The chain has TRBV20-1 and TRBJ1-2, with a possible D match to TRBD1 (5 bases). The CDR3 is 11 residues long. Trimming pared 5 bases from V and 8 bases from J, leaving 12 bases between. Germline V gene data show CDR1 as DFQATT and CDR2 as SNEGSKA (reference sequence). The CDR3: CSAEGSLGYTF. The CDR3 DNA follows: TGCAGTGCTGAGGGGAGCCTGGGCTACACCTTC.

V is TRBV5-1 and J is TRBJ1-5; tentatively, D is TRBD1 (5 bases). Trimming stripped 3 bases from V and 4 bases from J, with 11 bases between. The CDR3 has 14 residues. CDR1 is SGHRS, CDR2 YFSETQ, per germline. CDR3 region: CASSSSGLNQPQHF. In DNA form, the CDR3 reads TGCGCCAGCAGCTCGTCGGGACTTAATCAGCCCCAGCATTTT.

The chain is built from TRBV27 and TRBJ1-4; 10 bases map to TRBD1. The CDR3 consists of 17 residues. Per the germline V gene, CDR1 is MNHEY and CDR2 is SMNVEV (reference sequence). The trim removed 7 bases at V and 8 bases at J, leaving 16 bases unmatched. Here the CDR3 reads CASKPGQGIILREKLFF. CDR3 DNA sequence: TGTGCCAGCAAACCGGGACAGGGGATTATCCTTAGGGAAAAACTGTTTTTT.

This chain connects TRBV7-9 to TRBJ1-1; the D is unclear. The length of the CDR3 is 14 residues. V shed 3 bases and J shed 1 base, with 9 bases lying between them. Germline CDR1 SEHNR, CDR2 FQNEAQ (reference sequence). CDR3 DNA: TGTGCCAGCAGCTTTTCACGGCAGAACACTGAAGCTTTCTTT. Its protein is CASSFSRQNTEAFF.

V and J are TRBV7-2 and TRBJ1-3; D may be TRBD1 (6 bases). CDR1 and CDR2 (germline): SGHTA, FQGNSA. Trimming pared 3 bases from V and 0 bases from J, leaving 12 bases between. The CDR3 runs to 16 residues. The DNA for the CDR3 is TGTGCCAGCAGCTTCCGGACAGCAGACTCTGGAAACACCATATATTTT. Its translation: CASSFRTADSGNTIYF.

The gene calls are TRBV23-1 and TRBJ1-1; 7 bases agree with TRBD1. TRBV23-1 is known as an ORF, though its function is uncertain. CDR3 length: 16 amino acids. The V gene end was trimmed by 6 bases and the J gene end by 1 base; junction bases not matched to a gene: 11. The CDR3 region is CASRTSRDSQNTEAFF. The CDR3 DNA follows: TGCGCCAGCAGGACATCCCGGGACAGTCAGAACACTGAAGCTTTCTTT.

The rearrangement links TRBV6-6 to TRBJ1-5; unclear D gene. With 6 bases removed from V and 4 bases from J, the gap between germline ends came to 7 bases. Germline CDR1 and CDR2: MNHNY and SVGAGI (reference sequence). CDR3 length: 12 amino acids. CDR3 in amino acids: CASRTENQPQHF. The CDR3 bases are TGTGCCAGCAGGACGGAGAATCAGCCCCAGCATTTT.

The J gene is TRBJ2-7, the V gene TRBV6-6, with 7 bases that match TRBD2. The germline gives CDR1 MNHNY, CDR2 SVGAGI (reference sequence). V lost 0 bases, J lost 0 bases, and 2 bases stayed unmatched. The CDR3 runs to 15 residues. The DNA for the CDR3 is TGTGCCAGCAGTTACTCCGGGGGGTCCTCCTACGAGCAGTACTTC. It codes for CASSYSGGSSYEQYF.

This clone has only a few counts. The gene calls are TRBV7-9 and TRBJ2-7; weak D call: TRBD1 (6 bases). Germline CDR1 SEHNR, CDR2 FQNEAQ (reference sequence). V dropped 4 bases and J dropped 2 bases, with 15 bases sitting between them. The CDR3 spans 15 residues. The CDR3 sequence is CASSSRQAATYEQYF. As DNA, the CDR3 is TGTGCCAGCAGCTCCCGACAGGCGGCAACCTACGAGCAGTACTTC.